What follows are 2 T cell receptor beta chains derived from one specimen sequenced in a study of T cells in localized non-small cell lung cancer. Profiled with immunoSEQ multiplex PCR; TCRdb holds only in-frame clones, not every one. The sample lists about 26,000 clones; 80% to 90% were seen once. Specimen: peripheral blood, collected before any cancer treatment. The receptors were gathered from a female donor over 55 with stage II squamous cell lung carcinoma.

CDR3 bases: TGTGCCAGTATGGAGGGGGGAGCACGCACAGATACGCAGTATTTT. Its protein product is CASMEGGARTDTQYF. This sequence joins TRBV19 and TRBJ2-3; D could derive from TRBD1 or TRBD2 (6 bases each). The CDR3 spans 15 residues. V lost 7 bases, J lost 1 base, and 15 bases lay in between. Germline CDR1 reads LNHDA; CDR2 reads SQIVND (reference sequence). The full variable domain, completed using reference TRBV19 and TRBJ2-3, is DGGITQSPKYLFRKEGQNVTLSCEQNLNHDAMYWYRQDPGQGLRLIYYSQIVNDFQKGDIAEGYSVSREKKESFPLTVTSAQKNPTAFYLCASMEGGARTDTQYFGPGTRLTVL.

V is TRBV27 and J is TRBJ2-1, with 12 bases aligning to TRBD1. Germline V lookup: CDR1 MNHEY, CDR2 SMNVEV (reference sequence). V shed 3 bases and J 6 bases; nucleotides not matched to a gene: 3. This CDR3 is built from 15 residues. The CDR3 spells CASSLGQGARNEQFF. CDR3 bases: TGTGCCAGCAGTTTGGGACAGGGGGCGCGCAATGAGCAGTTCTTC.